This TCR beta chain comes out of a study of cytomegalovirus exposure and HLA in healthy donors. Study results and limitations: Judged likely to be a sequencing artifact was a cluster of highly shared sequence variants. Segments of the TCR beta V type were, in most cases, productive about 90% or about 30% of the time in an earlier analysis. TCR beta sequences numbering roughly 16,000 were associated with HLA alleles at 0.05 false discovery rate in a later analysis. TCR beta chain V- and J-gene trimming was linked, in a later analysis, to a missense variant in DCLRE1C.

Concerning this clone itself: No antigen is known for it.

In the PCR, 60 Vbeta and 13 Jbeta primers were used. Clones were sequenced by immunoSEQ multiplex PCR, and TCRdb holds only the in-frame ones, with some missing. Its listing shows roughly 27,000 clones. After removal of 4 bases from V and 3 bases from J, the junction contained 8 bases not matched to a gene. This CDR3 contains 16 residues. CDR1 SGHVS and CDR2 FQNEAQ come from the germline V gene. The clonotype was recovered from a man aged 25-45 years in good health and CMV-seronegative. This chain uses TRBV7-8 with TRBJ1-5, with 8 bases that match TRBD1. The sample was PBMCs. The CDR3 loop is CASSYRTGWDNQPQHF. The CDR3 nucleotides are TGTGCCAGCAGCTACCGGACAGGGTGGGACAATCAGCCCCAGCATTTT.